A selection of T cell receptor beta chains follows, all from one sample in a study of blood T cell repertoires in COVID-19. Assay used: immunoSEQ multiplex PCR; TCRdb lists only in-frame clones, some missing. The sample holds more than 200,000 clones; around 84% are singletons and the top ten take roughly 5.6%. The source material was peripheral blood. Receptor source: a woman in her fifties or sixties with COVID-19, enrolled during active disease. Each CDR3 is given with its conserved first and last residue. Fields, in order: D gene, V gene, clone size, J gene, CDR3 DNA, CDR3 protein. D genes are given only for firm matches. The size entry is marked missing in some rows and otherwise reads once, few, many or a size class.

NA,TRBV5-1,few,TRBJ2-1,TGCGCCAGCAGCTTGGGACTCGTCAATGAGCAGTTCTTC,CASSLGLVNEQFF
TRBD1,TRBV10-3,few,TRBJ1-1,TGTGCCATCAGTGAGTCGCTAGGGACAGGGGGCACTGAAGCTTTCTTT,CAISESLGTGGTEAFF
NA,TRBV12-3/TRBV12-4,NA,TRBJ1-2,TGTGCCAGCAGTTTTTTGAGCGGCTACACCTTC,CASSFLSGYTF
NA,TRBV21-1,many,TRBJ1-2,TGTGCCAGCAGCAGAAGGACAGGCCGAACCTCTAACTATGGCTACACCTTC,CASSRRTGRTSNYGYTF
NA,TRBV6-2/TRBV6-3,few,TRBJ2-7,TGTGCCAGCAGTTATGACAGATACTACGAGCAGTACTTC,CASSYDRYYEQYF
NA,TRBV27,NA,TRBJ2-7,TGTGCCAGCAGTTTAGAGCCCGGGGGGCCCTACGAGCAGTACTTC,CASSLEPGGPYEQYF
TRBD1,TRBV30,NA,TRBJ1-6,TGTGCCTGGAGTGTAGGCCGGACAGGGGAGGGTTCACCCCTCCACTTT,CAWSVGRTGEGSPLHF
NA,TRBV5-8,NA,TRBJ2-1,TGTGCCAGCAAGGTGGGGGGACTCTCCTACAATGAGCAGTTCTTC,CASKVGGLSYNEQFF
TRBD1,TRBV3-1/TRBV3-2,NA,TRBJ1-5,TGTGCCAGCAGCCAAACAGGGGGAATTAGCAATCAGCCCCAGCATTTT,CASSQTGGISNQPQHF
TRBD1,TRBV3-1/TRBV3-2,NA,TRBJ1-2,TGTGCCAGCAGCCGGGGGACAGGGATGAAGGGGGCCTATGGCTACACCTTC,CASSRGTGMKGAYGYTF
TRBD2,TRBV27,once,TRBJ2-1,TGTGCCAGCAGACCCCTCATGGCGGGAGAGTACAATGAGCAGTTCTTC,CASRPLMAGEYNEQFF
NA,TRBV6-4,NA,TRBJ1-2,TGTGCCAGACATTACGGCTACACCTTC,CARHYGYTF
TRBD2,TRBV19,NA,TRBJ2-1,TGTGCCAGTAGTATTGGGGTAGCGGGAGGGTTGAATGAGCAGTTCTTC,CASSIGVAGGLNEQFF
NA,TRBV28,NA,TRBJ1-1,TGTGCCAGCAGGATTAGGGGGATGCTAGTGCCTGAAGCTTTCTTT,CASRIRGMLVPEAFF
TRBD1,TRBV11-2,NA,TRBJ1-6,TGTGCCAGCAGCTTAGAGCCCGCAGGGGGGCCACCCCTCCACTTT,CASSLEPAGGPPLHF
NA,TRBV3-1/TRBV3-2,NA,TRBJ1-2,TGTGCCAGCAGCCGGAACCCGGGACTTGGCTACACCTTC,CASSRNPGLGYTF
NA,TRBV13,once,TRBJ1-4,TGTGCCAGCAGCTCTAGGACAGACTTAAGTGAAAAACTGTTTTTT,CASSSRTDLSEKLFF
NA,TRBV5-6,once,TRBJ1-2,TGTGCCAGCAGCTTGCAAGGGGTCCCCTCCTATGGCTACACCTTC,CASSLQGVPSYGYTF
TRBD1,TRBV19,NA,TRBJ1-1,TGTGCCAGTAGTATAGGGACAGGGGGCGTATGGGACACTGAAGCTTTCTTT,CASSIGTGGVWDTEAFF
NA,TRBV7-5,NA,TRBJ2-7,TGTGTCAGCGGGGGAGGGGGCGAGCAGTACTTC,CVSGGGGEQYF
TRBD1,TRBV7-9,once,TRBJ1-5,TGTGCCAGCAGCCCCCCAGGGGGTTGGAATCAGCCCCAGCATTTT,CASSPPGGWNQPQHF
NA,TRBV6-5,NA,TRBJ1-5,TGTGCCAGCAGTATAAATCAGCCCCAGCATTTT,CASSINQPQHF
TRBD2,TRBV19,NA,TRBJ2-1,TGTGCCAGTAGGACCGGGACTAGCGGGACCTCCTACAATGAGCAGTTCTTC,CASRTGTSGTSYNEQFF
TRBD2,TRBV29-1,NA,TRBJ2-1,TGCAGCGTCGGACTAGCGGGACTGGTAAATGAGCAGTTCTTC,CSVGLAGLVNEQFF
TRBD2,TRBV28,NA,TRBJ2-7,TGTGCCAGCACCCCGACTAGCGGGAGCTACGAGCAGTACTTC,CASTPTSGSYEQYF
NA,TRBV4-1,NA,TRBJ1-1,TGCGCCAGCAGCCATACAGGGTCCATGAACACTGAAGCTTTCTTT,CASSHTGSMNTEAFF
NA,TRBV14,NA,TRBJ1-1,TGTGCCAGCAGCCAATATAGGGGCAGCACTGAAGCTTTCTTT,CASSQYRGSTEAFF
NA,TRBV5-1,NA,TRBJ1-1,TGCGCCAGCGCCGCGGGAGACACTGAAGCTTTCTTT,CASAAGDTEAFF
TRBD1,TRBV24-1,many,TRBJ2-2,TGTGCCACCAGTGATTGGAGCCTTACAGGGGGCCAAACCGGGGAGCTGTTTTTT,CATSDWSLTGGQTGELFF
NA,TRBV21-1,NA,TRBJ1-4,TGTGCCAGCGCAGGGACCGGGGGGGAAAAACTGTTTTTT,CASAGTGGEKLFF
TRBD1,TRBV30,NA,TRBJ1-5,TGTGCCTGGAGCCTCCAGGGGGGTAGCAATCAGCCCCAGCATTTT,CAWSLQGGSNQPQHF
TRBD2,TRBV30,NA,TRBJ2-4,TGTGCCTGTAGCGGGAGTTTTGCCATTCAGTACTTC,CACSGSFAIQYF
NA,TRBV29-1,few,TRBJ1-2,TGCAGCGTTGCTCAGTCAGACTATGGCTACACCTTC,CSVAQSDYGYTF
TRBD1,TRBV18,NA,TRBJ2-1,TGTGCCAGCTCAGCACAGGGGGCGGGGGAGCAGTTCTTC,CASSAQGAGEQFF
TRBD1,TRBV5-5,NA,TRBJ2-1,TGTGCCAGCAGCTGGGGACAGGGTATATCCAGTGAGCAGTTCTTC,CASSWGQGISSEQFF
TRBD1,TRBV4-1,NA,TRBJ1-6,TGCGCCAGCAGCCGAAAAAGCCAATTGAACAGGGGGCTCTCACCCCTCCACTTT,CASSRKSQLNRGLSPLHF
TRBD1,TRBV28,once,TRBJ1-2,TGTGCCAGCAGCCCGGACAGGGGCGTTCGTAGCTACACCTTC,CASSPDRGVRSYTF